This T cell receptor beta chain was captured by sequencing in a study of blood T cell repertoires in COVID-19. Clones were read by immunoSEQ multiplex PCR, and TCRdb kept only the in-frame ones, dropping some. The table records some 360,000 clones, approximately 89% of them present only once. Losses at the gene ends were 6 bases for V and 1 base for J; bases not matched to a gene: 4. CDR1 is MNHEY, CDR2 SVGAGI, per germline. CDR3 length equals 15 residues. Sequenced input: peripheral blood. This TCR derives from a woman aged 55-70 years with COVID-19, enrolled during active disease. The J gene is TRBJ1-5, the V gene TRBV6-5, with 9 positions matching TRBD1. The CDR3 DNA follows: TGTGCCAGCAGGGAGGACAGGGGAAGCAATCAGCCCCAGCATTTT. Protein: CASREDRGSNQPQHF.